Listed here is a single TCR beta chain. This record comes from a study of blood T cell repertoires in COVID-19. Looking at the study overall: The analysed material was cDNA or gDNA that came from T cells, B-cell-depleted T cells, or PBMCs.

As handled by the study authors: Scientists estimated how many nucleated cells there were by amplifying reference gene primers. Assay used: immunoSEQ multiplex PCR; TCRdb lists only in-frame clones, some missing. V and J calls and clone size are as listed in that table; D and trimming were resolved from the DNA. This sample has almost 500,000 clones; roughly nine tenths occur once, and the top ten carry more than 7.5%. Individuals aged 18 to 89 years were recruited from some 26 US areas. Recovery meant two consecutive negative NP/OP PCR tests, professional clearance, or resolved symptoms. Sequencing was carried out using PBMCs or T cells enriched from blood (not recorded which). The receptor comes from a woman aged 60 to 75 who had recovered from COVID-19.

The CDR3 coding sequence is TGCGCCAGCAGAATGGACAGCGGTAATTCACCCCTCCACTTT. Translation: CASRMDSGNSPLHF. The chain employs TRBV10-2 and TRBJ1-6; the D gene is possibly TRBD1 (6 bases). The CDR3 consists of 14 residues. Germline assignment: CDR1 WSHSY and CDR2 SAAADI. V was shortened by 6 bases and J by 6 bases, with 12 bases between the two germline ends.